The rows below give T cell receptor beta chains drawn from one sample of a study of blood T cells in healthy people across ages. TCRdb reprocessed the 5' RACE reads with MiXCR, giving one entry per CDR3 protein. The sample consists of approximately 770,000 distinct CDR3 sequences, more than 45% of them appearing once. The sequenced sample was blood. These receptors all stem from a man younger than 45 in good health. Both conserved end residues are part of each CDR3. A D gene is named only where the DNA matches it firmly. The size field is filled for only some rows; it gives once, few, many or a size class.

v_gene,d_gene,abundance,j_gene,CDR3nt,CDR3aa
TRBV27,TRBD1,NA,TRBJ2-5,TGTGCCAGCAGTCCGCATCGACAGGGTCAAGAGACCCAGTACTTC,CASSPHRQGQETQYF
TRBV20-1,NA,NA,TRBJ2-1,TGCAGTGCTAGGGTCTTGGGGCGGATCAATGAGCAGTTCTTC,CSARVLGRINEQFF
TRBV13,NA,NA,TRBJ2-7,TGTGCCAGCACCCGGCGCGGCAGGTCGGCCTACGAGCAGTACTTC,CASTRRGRSAYEQYF
TRBV9,NA,NA,TRBJ2-1,TGTGCCAGCAGCGTAACCCCAGGGAAAGGTTACAATGAGCAGTTCTTC,CASSVTPGKGYNEQFF
TRBV5-6,NA,NA,TRBJ1-5,TGTGCCAGCAGCTTGGGGGCCACCAATCAGCCCCAGCATTTT,CASSLGATNQPQHF
TRBV7-9,TRBD2,NA,TRBJ2-7,TGTGCCAGCAGCTTTCCTAGCGGGGGTTTGTACGAGCAGTACTTC,CASSFPSGGLYEQYF
TRBV6-1,TRBD1,NA,TRBJ2-3,TGTGCCAGCACCGAGACAGGGGCCCTAGATACGCAGTATTTT,CASTETGALDTQYF
TRBV20-1,NA,NA,TRBJ1-1,TGCAGTGCTAGAGATGGGGGGGGGTACCCTGAAGCTTTCTTT,CSARDGGGYPEAFF
TRBV20-1,NA,many,TRBJ2-7,TGCAGTGCCAACCCGCGGACCTCCTACGAGCAGTACTTC,CSANPRTSYEQYF
TRBV29-1,TRBD1,NA,TRBJ1-1,TGCAGCGGGGGACAGGGCTCGGGGAACACTGAAGCTTTCTTT,CSGGQGSGNTEAFF
TRBV30,NA,NA,TRBJ2-1,TGTGCCTGGACCGCAGGGCCCAATGAGCAGTTCTTC,CAWTAGPNEQFF
TRBV20-1,NA,NA,TRBJ1-5,TGCAGTGCTAGTAAGGGGGATCAGCCCCAGCATTTT,CSASKGDQPQHF
TRBV20-1,NA,NA,TRBJ2-4,TGCAGTGCTAGAGCGATAGCCAAAAACATTCAGTACTTC,CSARAIAKNIQYF
TRBV29-1,TRBD1,NA,TRBJ2-5,TGCAGCGTTACCGGCATCCGATGGACAGGGGCCCAAGAGACCCAGTACTTC,CSVTGIRWTGAQETQYF
TRBV6-2/TRBV6-3,TRBD2,few,TRBJ2-1,TGTGCCAGCAGTTACGCGGGAGGGCCCAGAGAACAGTTCTTC,CASSYAGGPREQFF
TRBV29-1,TRBD2,NA,TRBJ2-1,TGCAGCATTTACCCCGGCGGGACTAGCGGTAATGAGCAGTTCTTC,CSIYPGGTSGNEQFF
TRBV20-1,TRBD2,NA,TRBJ2-7,TGCAGTGCGCCCGGGACTAGCGGGACCCGACTTTCCTACGAGCAGTACTTC,CSAPGTSGTRLSYEQYF
TRBV2,TRBD2,few,TRBJ2-3,TGTGCCAGCAAGCGGGAAGATACGCAGTATTTT,CASKREDTQYF
TRBV27,NA,NA,TRBJ1-2,TGTGCCAGCAGTCCCGGGGGGGGGAAGGCTTCTGGCTACACCTTC,CASSPGGGKASGYTF
TRBV7-9,TRBD1,NA,TRBJ1-4,TGTGCCAGCAGGGGGACAGGGGGTGAAAAACTGTTTTTT,CASRGTGGEKLFF
TRBV4-2,TRBD2,NA,TRBJ2-7,TGTGCCAGCAGCCAAGAGACTCACAGCCAGGGAGGGCTGAATGAGCAGTACTTC,CASSQETHSQGGLNEQYF
TRBV7-3,NA,NA,TRBJ1-2,TGTGCCAGCGGCCCGGATGGGGGAATGAGTGGCTACACCTTC,CASGPDGGMSGYTF
TRBV5-1,TRBD1,NA,TRBJ1-1,TGCGCCAGCAGCTGGAGACAGGGGACGTCTGAAGCTTTCTTT,CASSWRQGTSEAFF
TRBV7-2,TRBD1,once,TRBJ2-7,TGTGCCAGCAGCTTAAGGACAGGCCCGGGAGAGCAGTACTTC,CASSLRTGPGEQYF
TRBV29-1,TRBD1,few,TRBJ2-7,TGCAGCGGTGTAGGGGACAGGGGTTACGAGCAGTACTTC,CSGVGDRGYEQYF
TRBV7-2,TRBD2,once,TRBJ2-2,TGTGCCAGCAACCCGAGCGGGACGACGAACACCGGGGAGCTGTTTTTT,CASNPSGTTNTGELFF
TRBV7-2,TRBD2,few,TRBJ2-7,TGTGCCAGCAGCTTTTTAGGGGAGGGTTACGAGCAGTACTTC,CASSFLGEGYEQYF
TRBV11-3,TRBD2,NA,TRBJ2-1,TGTGCCAGCAGCTCCGGGACTAGCGCCTCCTCCTACAATGAGCAGTTCTTC,CASSSGTSASSYNEQFF
TRBV15,TRBD2,NA,TRBJ2-5,TGTGCCACCAGCAGCAACAAGGGACTAGCGGTTTCAGAGACCCAGTACTTC,CATSSNKGLAVSETQYF
TRBV5-6,NA,NA,TRBJ2-7,TGTGCCAGCAGCTTGCACAGCGACCTAAACTACGAGCAGTACTTC,CASSLHSDLNYEQYF
TRBV7-2,NA,NA,TRBJ2-7,TGTGCCAGCAGCTTAGGTGGGGGGGGCCCCGTGGAGCAGTACTTC,CASSLGGGGPVEQYF